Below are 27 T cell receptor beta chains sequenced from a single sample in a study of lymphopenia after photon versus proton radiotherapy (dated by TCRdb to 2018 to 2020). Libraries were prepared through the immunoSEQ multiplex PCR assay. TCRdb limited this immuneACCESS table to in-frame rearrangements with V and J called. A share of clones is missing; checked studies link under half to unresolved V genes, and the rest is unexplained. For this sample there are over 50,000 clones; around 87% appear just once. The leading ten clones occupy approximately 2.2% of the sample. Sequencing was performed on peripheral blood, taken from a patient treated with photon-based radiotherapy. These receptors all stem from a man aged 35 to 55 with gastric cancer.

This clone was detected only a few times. CDR3: CASGSPTVGKLFF. Written as DNA, the CDR3 is TGTGCCAGCGGATCCCCCACGGTGGGAAAACTGTTTTTT. The chain links TRBV7-2 to TRBJ1-4; D remains unclear. Germline V gene lookup returns CDR1 SGHTA and CDR2 FQGNSA. V shed 8 bases and J shed 10 bases, with 17 bases lying between them. The CDR3 has 13 residues.

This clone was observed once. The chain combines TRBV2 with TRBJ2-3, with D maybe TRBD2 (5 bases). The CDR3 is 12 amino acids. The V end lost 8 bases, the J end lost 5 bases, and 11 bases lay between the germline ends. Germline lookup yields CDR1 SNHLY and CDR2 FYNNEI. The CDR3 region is CASAPRGDTQYF. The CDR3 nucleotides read TGTGCCAGCGCCCCCCGGGGAGATACGCAGTATTTT.

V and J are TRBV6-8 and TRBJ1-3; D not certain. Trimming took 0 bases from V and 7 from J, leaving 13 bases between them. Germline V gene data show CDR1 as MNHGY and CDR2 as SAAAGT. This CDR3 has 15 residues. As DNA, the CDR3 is TGTGCCAGCAGTTACTCCCCCCTCGAGATGAACACCATATATTTT. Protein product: CASSYSPLEMNTIYF.

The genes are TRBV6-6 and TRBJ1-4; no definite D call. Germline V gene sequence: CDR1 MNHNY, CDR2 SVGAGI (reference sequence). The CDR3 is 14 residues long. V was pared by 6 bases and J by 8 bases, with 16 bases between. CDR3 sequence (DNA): TGTGCCAGCAGCCCTCCACCGGATTACGAAAAACTGTTTTTT. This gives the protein CASSPPPDYEKLFF.

The CDR3, as DNA: TGTGCCACCAGCAGAGATAAGGGTTTCTCACCCCTCCACTTT. Encoded protein: CATSRDKGFSPLHF. The J gene is TRBJ1-6, the V gene TRBV15, with D hard to call. The CDR3 extends over 14 amino acids. The germline CDR1 and CDR2 sequences are LNHNV and YYDKDF (reference sequence). V lost 0 bases and J 10 bases, leaving 10 bases between the germline ends.

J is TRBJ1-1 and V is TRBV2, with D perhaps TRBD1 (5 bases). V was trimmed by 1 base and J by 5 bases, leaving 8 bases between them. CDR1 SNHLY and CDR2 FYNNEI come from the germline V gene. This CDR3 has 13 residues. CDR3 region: CASSEGEGTEAFF. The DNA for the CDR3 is TGTGCCAGCAGTGAAGGGGAGGGGACTGAAGCTTTCTTT.

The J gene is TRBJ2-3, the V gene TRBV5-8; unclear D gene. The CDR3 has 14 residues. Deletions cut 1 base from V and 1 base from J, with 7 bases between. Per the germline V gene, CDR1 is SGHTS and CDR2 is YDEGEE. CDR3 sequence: CASSLSMGTDTQYF. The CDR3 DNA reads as TGTGCCAGCAGCTTGAGCATGGGCACAGATACGCAGTATTTT.

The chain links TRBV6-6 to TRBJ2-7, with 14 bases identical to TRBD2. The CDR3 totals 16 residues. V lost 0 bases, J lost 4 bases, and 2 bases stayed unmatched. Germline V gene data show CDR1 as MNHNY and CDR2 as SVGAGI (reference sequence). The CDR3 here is CASSYSTSGGGYEQYF. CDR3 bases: TGTGCCAGCAGTTACTCGACTAGCGGGGGGGGTTACGAGCAGTACTTC.

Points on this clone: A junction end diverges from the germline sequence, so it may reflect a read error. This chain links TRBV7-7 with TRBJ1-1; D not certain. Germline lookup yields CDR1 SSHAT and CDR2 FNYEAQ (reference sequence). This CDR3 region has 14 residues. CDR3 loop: CASSPMTKNTEAFF. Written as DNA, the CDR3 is TGTGCTAGCAGCCCAATGACAAAGAACACTGAAGCTTTCTTT.

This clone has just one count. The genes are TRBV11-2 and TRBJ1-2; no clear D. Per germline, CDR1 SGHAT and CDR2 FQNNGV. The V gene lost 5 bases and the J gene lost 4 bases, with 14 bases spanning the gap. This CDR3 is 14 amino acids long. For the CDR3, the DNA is TGTGCCAGCAGCCCCCGGGATCCGTCCTATGGCTACACCTTC. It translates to CASSPRDPSYGYTF.

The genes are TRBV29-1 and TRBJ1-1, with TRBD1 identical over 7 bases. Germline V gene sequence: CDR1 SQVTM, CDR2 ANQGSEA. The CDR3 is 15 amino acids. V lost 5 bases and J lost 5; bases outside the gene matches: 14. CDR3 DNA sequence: TGCAGCGTTTTACAGGGGACTAGTCGAATAACTGAAGCTTTCTTT. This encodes CSVLQGTSRITEAFF.

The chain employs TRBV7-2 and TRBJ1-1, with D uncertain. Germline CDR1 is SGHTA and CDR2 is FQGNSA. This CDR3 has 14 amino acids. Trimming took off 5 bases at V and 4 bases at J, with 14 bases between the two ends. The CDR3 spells CASSLTRGGTEAFF. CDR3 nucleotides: TGTGCCAGCAGCCTTACTCGGGGTGGCACTGAAGCTTTCTTT.

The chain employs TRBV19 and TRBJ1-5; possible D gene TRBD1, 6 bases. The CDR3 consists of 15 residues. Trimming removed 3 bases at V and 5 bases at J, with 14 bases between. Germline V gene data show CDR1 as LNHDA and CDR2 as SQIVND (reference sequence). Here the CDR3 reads CASSIGVAGDQPQHF. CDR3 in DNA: TGTGCCAGTAGTATTGGCGTGGCAGGGGATCAGCCCCAGCATTTT.

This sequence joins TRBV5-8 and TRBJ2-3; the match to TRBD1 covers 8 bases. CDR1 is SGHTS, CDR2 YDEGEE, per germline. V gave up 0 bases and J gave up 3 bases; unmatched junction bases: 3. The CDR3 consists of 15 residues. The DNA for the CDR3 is TGTGCCAGCAGCTTGGACAGGGGGGCAACAGATACGCAGTATTTT. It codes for CASSLDRGATDTQYF.

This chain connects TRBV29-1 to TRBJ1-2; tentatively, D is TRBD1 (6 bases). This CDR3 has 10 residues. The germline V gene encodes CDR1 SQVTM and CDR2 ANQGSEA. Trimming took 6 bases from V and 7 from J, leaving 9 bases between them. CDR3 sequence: CSVRGVGYTF. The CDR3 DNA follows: TGCAGCGTGAGGGGGGTTGGCTACACCTTC.

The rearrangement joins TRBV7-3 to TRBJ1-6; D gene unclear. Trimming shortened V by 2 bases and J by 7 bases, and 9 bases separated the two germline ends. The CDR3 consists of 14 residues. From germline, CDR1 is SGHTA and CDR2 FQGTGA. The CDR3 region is CASSLLVGNSPLHF. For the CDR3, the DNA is TGTGCCAGCAGCTTATTGGTGGGGAATTCACCCCTCCACTTT.

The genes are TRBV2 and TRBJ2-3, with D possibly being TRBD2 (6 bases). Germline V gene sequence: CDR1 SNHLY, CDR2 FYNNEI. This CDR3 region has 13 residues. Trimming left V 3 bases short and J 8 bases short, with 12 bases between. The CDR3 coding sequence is TGTGCCAGCAGTGAGGTAGTGGGGGGTACGCAGTATTTT. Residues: CASSEVVGGTQYF. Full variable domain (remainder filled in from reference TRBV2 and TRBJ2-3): EPEVTQTPSHQVTQMGQEVILRCVPISNHLYFYWYRQILGQKVEFLVSFYNNEISEKSEIFDDQFSVERPDGSNFTLKIRSTKLEDSAMYFCASSEVVGGTQYFGPGTRLTVL.

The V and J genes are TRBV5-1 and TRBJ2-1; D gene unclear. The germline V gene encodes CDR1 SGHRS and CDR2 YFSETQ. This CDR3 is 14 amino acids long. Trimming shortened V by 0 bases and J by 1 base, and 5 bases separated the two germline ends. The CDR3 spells CASSLGLSYNEQFF. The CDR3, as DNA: TGCGCCAGCAGCTTGGGTTTGTCCTACAATGAGCAGTTCTTC.

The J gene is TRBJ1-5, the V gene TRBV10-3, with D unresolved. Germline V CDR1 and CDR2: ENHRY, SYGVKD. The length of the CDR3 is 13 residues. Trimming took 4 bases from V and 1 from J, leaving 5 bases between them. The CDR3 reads CAISAGSNQPQHF. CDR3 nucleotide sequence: TGTGCCATCAGTGCAGGAAGCAATCAGCCCCAGCATTTT.

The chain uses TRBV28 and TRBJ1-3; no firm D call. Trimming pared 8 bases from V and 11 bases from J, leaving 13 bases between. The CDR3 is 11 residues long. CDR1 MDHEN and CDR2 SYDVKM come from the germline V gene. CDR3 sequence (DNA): TGTGCCAGCTTTAACTACCCGTCCATATATTTT. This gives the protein CASFNYPSIYF.

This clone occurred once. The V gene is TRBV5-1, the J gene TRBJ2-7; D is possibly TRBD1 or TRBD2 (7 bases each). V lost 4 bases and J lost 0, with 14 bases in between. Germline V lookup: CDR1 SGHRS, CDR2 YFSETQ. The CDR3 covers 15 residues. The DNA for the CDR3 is TGCGCCAGCAGCAGCGGGACAGCCCTCTCCTACGAGCAGTACTTC. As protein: CASSSGTALSYEQYF.

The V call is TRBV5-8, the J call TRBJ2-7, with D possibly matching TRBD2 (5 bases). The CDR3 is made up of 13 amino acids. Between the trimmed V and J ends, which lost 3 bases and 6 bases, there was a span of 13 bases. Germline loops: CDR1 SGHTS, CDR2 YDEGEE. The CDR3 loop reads CASSWAHGVEQYF. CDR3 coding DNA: TGTGCCAGCAGCTGGGCTCACGGGGTCGAGCAGTACTTC.

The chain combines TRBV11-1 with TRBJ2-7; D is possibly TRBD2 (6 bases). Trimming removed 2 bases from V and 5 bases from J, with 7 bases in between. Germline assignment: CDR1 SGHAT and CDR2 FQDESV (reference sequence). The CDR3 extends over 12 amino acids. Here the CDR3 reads CASSLTGDEQYF. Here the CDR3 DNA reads TGTGCCAGCAGCTTAACGGGGGACGAGCAGTACTTC.

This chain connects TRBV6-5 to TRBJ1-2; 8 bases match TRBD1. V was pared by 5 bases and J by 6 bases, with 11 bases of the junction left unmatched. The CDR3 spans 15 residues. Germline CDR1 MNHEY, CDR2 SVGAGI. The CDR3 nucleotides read TGTGCCAGCAGTATCGCCGTGACAGGGGTGGATGGCTACACCTTC. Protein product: CASSIAVTGVDGYTF.

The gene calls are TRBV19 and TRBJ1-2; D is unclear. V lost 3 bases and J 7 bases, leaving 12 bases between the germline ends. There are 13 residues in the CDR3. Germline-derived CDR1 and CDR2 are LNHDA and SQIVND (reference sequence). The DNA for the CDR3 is TGTGCCAGTAGTATTGGAGAGGGATCTGGCTACACCTTC. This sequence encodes CASSIGEGSGYTF.

CDR3: CASSPQGGETQYF. The CDR3 region has the DNA TGTGCCAGCAGCCCTCAGGGTGGGGAGACCCAGTACTTC. The rearrangement links TRBV7-2 to TRBJ2-5, with D maybe TRBD1 (5 bases). There are 13 residues in the CDR3. V lost 5 bases, J lost 5 bases, and 12 bases lay in between. CDR1 and CDR2 (germline): SGHTA, FQGNSA. The variable domain in full, with the rest retrieved from reference TRBV7-2 and TRBJ2-5, is GAGVSQSPSNKVTEKGKDVELRCDPISGHTALYWYRQSLGQGLEFLIYFQGNSAPDKSGLPSDRFSAERTGGSVSTLTIQRTQQEDSAVYLCASSPQGGETQYFGPGTRLLVL.

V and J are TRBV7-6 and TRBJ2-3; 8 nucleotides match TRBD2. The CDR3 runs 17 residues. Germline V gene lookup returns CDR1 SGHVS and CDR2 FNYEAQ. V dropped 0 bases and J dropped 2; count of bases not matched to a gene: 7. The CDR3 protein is CASSLAGRGVSTDTQYF. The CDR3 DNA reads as TGTGCCAGCAGCTTAGCGGGGCGGGGGGTGTCCACAGATACGCAGTATTTT.